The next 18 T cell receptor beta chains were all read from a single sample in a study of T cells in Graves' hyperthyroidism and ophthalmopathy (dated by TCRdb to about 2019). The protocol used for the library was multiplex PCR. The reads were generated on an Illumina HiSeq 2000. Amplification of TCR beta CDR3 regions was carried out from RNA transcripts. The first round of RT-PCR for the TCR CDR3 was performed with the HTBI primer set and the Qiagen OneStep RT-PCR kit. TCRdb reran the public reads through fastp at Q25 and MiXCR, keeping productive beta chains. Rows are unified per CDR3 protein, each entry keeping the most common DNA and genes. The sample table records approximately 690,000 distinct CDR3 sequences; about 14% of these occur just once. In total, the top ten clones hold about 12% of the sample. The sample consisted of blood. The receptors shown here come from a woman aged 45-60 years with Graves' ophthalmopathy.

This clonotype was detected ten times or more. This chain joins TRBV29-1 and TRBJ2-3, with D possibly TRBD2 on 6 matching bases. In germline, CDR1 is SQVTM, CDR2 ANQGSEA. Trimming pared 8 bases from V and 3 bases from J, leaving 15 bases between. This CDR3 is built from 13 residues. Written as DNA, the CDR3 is TGCAGCCTCTCCGCGGGAACGACAGATACGCAGTATTTT. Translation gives CSLSAGTTDTQYF.

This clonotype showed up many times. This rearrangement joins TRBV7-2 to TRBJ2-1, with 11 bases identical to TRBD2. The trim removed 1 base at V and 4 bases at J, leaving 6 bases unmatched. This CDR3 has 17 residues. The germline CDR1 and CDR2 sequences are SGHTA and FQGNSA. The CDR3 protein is CASSLGRLAGGYNEQFF. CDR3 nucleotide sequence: TGTGCCAGCAGCTTAGGACGCCTAGCGGGAGGATACAATGAGCAGTTCTTC.

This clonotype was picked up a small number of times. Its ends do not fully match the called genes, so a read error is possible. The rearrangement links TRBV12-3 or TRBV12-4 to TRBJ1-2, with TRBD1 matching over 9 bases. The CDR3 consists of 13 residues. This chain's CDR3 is CASSLRTGAPEAF. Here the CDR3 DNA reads TGTGCCAGCAGTCTCCGGACAGGGGCACCCGAGGCCTTC.

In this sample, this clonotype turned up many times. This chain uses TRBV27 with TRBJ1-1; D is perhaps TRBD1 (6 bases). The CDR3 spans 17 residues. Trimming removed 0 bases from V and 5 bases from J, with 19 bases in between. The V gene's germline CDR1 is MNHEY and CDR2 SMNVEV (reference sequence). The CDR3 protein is CASSLSDPGRGLTEAFF. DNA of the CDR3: TGTGCCAGCAGTTTATCTGATCCGGGCAGGGGTTTAACTGAAGCTTTCTTT.

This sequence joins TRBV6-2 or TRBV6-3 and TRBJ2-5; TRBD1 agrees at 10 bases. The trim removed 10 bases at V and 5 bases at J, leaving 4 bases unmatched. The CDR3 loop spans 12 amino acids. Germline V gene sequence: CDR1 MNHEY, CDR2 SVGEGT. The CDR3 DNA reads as TGTGCCATACGACAGGGGGCGGAGACCCAGTACTTC. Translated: CAIRQGAETQYF.

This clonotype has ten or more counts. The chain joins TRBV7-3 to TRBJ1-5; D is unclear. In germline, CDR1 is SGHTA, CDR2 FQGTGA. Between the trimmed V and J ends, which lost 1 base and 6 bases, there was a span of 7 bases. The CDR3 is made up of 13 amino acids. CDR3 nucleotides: TGTGCCAGCAGCTTAAATTTTGGTCAGCCCCAGCATTTT. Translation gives CASSLNFGQPQHF.

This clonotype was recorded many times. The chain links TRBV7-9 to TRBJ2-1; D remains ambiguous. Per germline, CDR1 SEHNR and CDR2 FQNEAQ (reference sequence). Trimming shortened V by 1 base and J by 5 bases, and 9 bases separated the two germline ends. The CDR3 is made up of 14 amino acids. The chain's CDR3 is CASSLDGLNNEQFF. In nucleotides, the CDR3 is TGTGCCAGCAGCTTAGATGGGCTGAACAATGAGCAGTTCTTC.

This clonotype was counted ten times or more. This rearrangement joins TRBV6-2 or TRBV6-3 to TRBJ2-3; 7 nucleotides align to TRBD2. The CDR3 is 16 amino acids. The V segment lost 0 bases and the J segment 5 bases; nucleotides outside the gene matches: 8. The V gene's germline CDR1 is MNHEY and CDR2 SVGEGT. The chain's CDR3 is CASSYSIGIAGDTQYF. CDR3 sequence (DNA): TGTGCCAGCAGTTACTCGATAGGGATAGCGGGAGATACGCAGTATTTT.

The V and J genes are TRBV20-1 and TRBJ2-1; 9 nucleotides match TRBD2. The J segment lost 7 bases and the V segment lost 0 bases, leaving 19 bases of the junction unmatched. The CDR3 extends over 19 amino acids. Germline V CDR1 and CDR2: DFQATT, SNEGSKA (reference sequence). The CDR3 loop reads CSARDKLGREGQGYNEQFF. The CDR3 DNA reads TGCAGTGCTAGAGATAAACTGGGGCGGGAGGGCCAAGGGTATAATGAGCAGTTCTTC.

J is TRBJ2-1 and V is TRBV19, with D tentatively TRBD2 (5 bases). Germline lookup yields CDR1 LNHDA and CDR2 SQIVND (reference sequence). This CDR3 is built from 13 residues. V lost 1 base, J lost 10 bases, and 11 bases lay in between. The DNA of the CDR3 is TGTGCCAGTAGTATAGGACTACCCCAGGAGCAGTTCTTC. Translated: CASSIGLPQEQFF. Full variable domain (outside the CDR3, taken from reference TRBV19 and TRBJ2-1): DGGITQSPKYLFRKEGQNVTLSCEQNLNHDAMYWYRQDPGQGLRLIYYSQIVNDFQKGDIAEGYSVSREKKESFPLTVTSAQKNPTAFYLCASSIGLPQEQFFGPGTRLTVL.

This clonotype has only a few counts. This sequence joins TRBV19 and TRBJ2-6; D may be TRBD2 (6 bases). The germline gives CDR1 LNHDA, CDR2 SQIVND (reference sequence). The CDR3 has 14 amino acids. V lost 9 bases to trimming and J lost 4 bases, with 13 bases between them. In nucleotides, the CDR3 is TGTGCCAGCCGGAGGGAGGCCGGGGCCAACGTCCTGACTTTC. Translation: CASRREAGANVLTF.

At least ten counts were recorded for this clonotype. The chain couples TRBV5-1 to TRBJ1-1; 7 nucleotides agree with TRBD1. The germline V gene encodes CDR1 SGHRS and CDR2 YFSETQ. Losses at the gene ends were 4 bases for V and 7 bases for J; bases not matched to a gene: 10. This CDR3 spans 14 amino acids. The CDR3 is CASSQTGLKDEAFF. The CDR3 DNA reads TGCGCCAGCAGCCAGACAGGGTTGAAAGATGAAGCTTTCTTT.

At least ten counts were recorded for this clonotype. CDR3 nucleotides: TGCAGTGCTCAGTCGACAGGGTCATTGGCCTACGAGCAGTACTTC. It is translated as CSAQSTGSLAYEQYF. This rearrangement joins TRBV20-1 to TRBJ2-7, with TRBD1 identical over 7 bases. Germline V gives CDR1 DFQATT, CDR2 SNEGSKA (reference sequence). V shed 5 bases and J 2 bases; nucleotides not matched to a gene: 12. The CDR3 length is 15 residues.

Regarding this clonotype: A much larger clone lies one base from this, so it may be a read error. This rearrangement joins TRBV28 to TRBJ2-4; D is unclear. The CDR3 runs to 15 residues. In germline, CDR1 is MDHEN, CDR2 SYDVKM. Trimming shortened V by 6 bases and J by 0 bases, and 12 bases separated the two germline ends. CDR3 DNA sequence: TGTGCCAGCAGCTTAACCAGGACAGCCAAAAACATTCAGTACTTC. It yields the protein CASSLTRTAKNIQYF.

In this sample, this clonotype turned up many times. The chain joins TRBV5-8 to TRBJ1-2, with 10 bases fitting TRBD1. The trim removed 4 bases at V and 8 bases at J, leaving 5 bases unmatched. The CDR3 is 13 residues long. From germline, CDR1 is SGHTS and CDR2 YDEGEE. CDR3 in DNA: TGTGCCAGCAGCGCGACAGGGGGCTGGGGCTACACCTTC. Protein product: CASSATGGWGYTF.

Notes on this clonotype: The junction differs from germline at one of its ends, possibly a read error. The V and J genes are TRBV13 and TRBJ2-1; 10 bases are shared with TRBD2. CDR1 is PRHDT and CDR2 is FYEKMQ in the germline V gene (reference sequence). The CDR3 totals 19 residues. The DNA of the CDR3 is TGTGCCAGCAACTTAGGCCTAATGGGACTAGCGAATTCCTACAATGAGCAGTTCTTC. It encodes CASNLGLMGLANSYNEQFF.

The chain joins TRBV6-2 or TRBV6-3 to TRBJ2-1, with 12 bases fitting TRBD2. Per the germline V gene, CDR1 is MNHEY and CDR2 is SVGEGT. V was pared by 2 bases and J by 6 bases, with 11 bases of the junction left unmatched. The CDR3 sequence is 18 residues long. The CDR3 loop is CASSYPRLAGVKSNEQFF. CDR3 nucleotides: TGTGCCAGCAGTTACCCGAGACTAGCGGGAGTGAAAAGCAATGAGCAGTTCTTC.

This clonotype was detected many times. This CDR3 is CASSRMGTSGRADTQYF. The CDR3 bases are TGCGCCAGCAGCCGAATGGGGACTAGCGGGAGGGCGGATACGCAGTATTTT. The V call is TRBV5-1, the J call TRBJ2-3, with 16 bases identical to TRBD2. V gave up 4 bases and J gave up 6 bases; unmatched junction bases: 8. The CDR3 spans 17 residues. Germline values: CDR1 SGHRS, CDR2 YFSETQ.